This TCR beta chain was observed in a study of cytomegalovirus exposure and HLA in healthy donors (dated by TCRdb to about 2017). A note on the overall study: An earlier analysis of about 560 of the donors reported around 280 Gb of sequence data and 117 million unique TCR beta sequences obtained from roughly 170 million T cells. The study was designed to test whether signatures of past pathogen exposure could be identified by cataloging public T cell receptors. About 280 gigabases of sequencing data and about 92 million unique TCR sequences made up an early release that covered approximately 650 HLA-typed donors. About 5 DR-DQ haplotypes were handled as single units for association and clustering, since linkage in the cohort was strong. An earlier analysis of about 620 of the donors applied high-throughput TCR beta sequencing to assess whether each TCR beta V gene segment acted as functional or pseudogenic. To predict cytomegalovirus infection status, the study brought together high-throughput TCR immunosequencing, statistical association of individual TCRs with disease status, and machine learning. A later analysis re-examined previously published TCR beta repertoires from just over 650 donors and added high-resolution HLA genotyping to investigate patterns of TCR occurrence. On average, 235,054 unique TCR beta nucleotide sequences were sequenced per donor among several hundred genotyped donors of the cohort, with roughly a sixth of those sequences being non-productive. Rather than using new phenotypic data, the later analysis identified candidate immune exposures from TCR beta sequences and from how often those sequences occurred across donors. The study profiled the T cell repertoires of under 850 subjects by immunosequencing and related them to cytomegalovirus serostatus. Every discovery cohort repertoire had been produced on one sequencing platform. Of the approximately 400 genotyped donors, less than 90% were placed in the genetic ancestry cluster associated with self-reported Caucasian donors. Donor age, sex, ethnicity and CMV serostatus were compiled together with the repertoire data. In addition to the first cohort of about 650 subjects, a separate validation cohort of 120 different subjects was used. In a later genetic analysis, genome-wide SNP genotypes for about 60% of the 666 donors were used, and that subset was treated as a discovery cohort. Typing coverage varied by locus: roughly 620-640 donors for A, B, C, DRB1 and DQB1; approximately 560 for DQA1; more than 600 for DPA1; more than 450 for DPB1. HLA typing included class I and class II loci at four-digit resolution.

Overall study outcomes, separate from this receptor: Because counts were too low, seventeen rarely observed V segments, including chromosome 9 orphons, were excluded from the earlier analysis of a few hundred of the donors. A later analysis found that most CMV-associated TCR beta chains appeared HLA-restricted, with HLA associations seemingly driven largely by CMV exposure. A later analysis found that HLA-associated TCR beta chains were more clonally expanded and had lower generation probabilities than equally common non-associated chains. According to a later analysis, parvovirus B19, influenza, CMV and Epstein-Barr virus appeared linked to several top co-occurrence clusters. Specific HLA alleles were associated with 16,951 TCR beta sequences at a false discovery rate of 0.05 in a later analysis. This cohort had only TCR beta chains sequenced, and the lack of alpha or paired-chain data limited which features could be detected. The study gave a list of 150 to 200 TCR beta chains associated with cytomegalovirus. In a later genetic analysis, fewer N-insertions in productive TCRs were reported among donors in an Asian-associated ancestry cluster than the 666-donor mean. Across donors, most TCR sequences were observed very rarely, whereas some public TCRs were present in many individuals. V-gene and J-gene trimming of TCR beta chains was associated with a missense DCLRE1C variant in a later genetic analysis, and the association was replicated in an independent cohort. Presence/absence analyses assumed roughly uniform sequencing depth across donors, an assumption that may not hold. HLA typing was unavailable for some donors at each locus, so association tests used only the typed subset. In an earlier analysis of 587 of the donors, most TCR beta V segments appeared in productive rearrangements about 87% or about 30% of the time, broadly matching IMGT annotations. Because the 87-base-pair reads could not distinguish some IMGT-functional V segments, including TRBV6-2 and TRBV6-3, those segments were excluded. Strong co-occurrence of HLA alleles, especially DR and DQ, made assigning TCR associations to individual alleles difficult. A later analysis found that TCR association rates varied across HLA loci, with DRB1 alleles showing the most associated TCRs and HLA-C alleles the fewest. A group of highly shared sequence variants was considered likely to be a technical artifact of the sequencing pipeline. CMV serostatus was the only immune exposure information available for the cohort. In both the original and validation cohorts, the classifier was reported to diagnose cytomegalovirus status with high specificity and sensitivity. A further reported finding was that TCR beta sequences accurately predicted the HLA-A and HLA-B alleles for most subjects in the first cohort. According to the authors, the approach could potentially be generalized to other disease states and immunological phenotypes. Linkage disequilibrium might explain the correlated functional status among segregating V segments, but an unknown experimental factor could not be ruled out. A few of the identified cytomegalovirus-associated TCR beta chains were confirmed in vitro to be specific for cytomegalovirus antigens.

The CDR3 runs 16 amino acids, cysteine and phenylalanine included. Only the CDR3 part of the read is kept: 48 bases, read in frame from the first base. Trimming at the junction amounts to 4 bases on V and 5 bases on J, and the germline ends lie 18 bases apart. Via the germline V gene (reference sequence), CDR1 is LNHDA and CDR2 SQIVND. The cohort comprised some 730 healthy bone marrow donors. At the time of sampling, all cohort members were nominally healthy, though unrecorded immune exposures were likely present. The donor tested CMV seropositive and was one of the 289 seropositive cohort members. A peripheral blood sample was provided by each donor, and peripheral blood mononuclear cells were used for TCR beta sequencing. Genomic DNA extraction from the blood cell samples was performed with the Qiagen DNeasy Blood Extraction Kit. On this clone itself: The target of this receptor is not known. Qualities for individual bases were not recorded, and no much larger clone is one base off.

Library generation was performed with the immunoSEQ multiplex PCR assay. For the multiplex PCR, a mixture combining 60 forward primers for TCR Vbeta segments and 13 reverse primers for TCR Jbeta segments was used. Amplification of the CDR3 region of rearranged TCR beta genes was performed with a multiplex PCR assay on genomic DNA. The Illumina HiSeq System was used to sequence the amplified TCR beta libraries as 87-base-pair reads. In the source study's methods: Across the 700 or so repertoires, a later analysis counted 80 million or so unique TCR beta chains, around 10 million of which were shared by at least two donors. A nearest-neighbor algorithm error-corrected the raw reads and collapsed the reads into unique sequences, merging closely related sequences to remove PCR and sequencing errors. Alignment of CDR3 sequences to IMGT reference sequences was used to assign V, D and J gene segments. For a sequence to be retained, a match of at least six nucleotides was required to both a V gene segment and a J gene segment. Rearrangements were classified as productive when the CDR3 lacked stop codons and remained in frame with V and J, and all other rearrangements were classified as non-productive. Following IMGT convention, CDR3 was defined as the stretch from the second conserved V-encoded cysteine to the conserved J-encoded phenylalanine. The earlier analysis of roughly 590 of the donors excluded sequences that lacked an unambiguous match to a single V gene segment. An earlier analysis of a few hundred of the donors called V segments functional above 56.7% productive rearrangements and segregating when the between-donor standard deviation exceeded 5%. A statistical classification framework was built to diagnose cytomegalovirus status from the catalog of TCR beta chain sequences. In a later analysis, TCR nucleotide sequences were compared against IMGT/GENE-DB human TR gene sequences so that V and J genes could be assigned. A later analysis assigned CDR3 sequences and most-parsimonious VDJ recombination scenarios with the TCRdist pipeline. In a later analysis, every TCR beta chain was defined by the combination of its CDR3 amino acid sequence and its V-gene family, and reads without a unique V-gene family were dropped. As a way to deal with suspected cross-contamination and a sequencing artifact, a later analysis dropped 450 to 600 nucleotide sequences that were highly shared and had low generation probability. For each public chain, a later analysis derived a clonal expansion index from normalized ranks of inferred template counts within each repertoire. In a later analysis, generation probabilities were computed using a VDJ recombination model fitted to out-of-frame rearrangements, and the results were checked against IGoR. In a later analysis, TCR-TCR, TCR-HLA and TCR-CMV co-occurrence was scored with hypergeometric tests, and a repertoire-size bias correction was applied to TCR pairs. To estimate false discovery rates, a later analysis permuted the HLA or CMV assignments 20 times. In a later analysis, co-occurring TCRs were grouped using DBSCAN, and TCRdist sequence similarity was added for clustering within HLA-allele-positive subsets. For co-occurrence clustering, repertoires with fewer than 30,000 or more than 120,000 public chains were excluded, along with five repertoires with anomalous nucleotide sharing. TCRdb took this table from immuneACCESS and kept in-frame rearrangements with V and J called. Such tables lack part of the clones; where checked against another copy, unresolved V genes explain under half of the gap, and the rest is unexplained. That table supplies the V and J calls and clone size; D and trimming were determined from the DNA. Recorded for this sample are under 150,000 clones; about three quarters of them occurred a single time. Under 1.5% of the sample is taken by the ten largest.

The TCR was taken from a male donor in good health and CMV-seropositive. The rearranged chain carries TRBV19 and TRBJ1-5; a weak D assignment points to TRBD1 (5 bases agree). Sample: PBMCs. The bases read TGTGCCAGTAGTAAAATCTGGGAGGGGAGCGATCAGCCCCAGCATTTT. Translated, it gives CASSKIWEGSDQPQHF.